The rows below give T cell receptor beta chains drawn from one sample of a study of blood T cell repertoires in COVID-19. TCRdb's copy holds only in-frame clones and misses some; the assay was immunoSEQ multiplex PCR. The table includes about 88,000 clones, 80% to 95% detected once. The sequenced material came from peripheral blood. These receptors all stem from a man between 18 and 35 years old with COVID-19, enrolled during active disease. The CDR3 runs from the conserved cysteine through the conserved F or W. Each record gives: V gene, D gene, clone size, J gene, CDR3 protein, CDR3 DNA. D genes are given only for firm matches. The listing skips clone size in some rows; elsewhere it reads once, few, many or a size class.

V: TRBV9; D: TRBD2; size: .; J: TRBJ2-1; CDR3: CASSERDSYNEQFF; DNA: TGTGCCAGCAGCGAGCGGGACTCCTACAATGAGCAGTTCTTC
V: TRBV11-2; D: .; size: .; J: TRBJ2-1; CDR3: CASSPTGMGQFF; DNA: TGTGCCAGCAGCCCGACGGGGATGGGGCAGTTCTTC
V: TRBV11-1; D: .; size: .; J: TRBJ2-2; CDR3: CASSLGLATHGELFF; DNA: TGTGCCAGCAGCTTAGGCCTAGCCACCCACGGGGAGCTGTTTTTT
V: TRBV27; D: .; size: .; J: TRBJ2-7; CDR3: CASSFLGRQPYEQYF; DNA: TGTGCCAGCAGTTTTCTGGGGCGGCAGCCCTACGAGCAGTACTTC
V: TRBV7-9; D: .; size: few; J: TRBJ1-2; CDR3: CASSGAWNTF; DNA: TGTGCCAGTTCAGGGGCTTGGAACACCTTC
V: TRBV3-1/TRBV3-2; D: TRBD2; size: .; J: TRBJ2-7; CDR3: CASSQAISGRARNEQYF; DNA: TGTGCCAGCAGCCAAGCTATCAGCGGGAGGGCCAGGAACGAGCAGTACTTC
V: TRBV3-1/TRBV3-2; D: TRBD1; size: once; J: TRBJ2-1; CDR3: CASSPRLRDRANNEQFF; DNA: TGTGCCAGCAGCCCACGTCTGAGGGACAGAGCTAACAATGAGCAGTTCTTC
V: TRBV5-5; D: .; size: .; J: TRBJ1-1; CDR3: CASSLAPAGRTEAFF; DNA: TGTGCCAGCAGCTTGGCCCCGGCAGGGCGAACTGAAGCTTTCTTT
V: TRBV7-9; D: .; size: .; J: TRBJ1-3; CDR3: CASSLVGGERDTIYF; DNA: TGTGCCAGCAGCTTAGTAGGTGGTGAGAGGGACACCATATATTTT
V: TRBV6-6; D: .; size: .; J: TRBJ2-5; CDR3: CASSYREGPQETQYF; DNA: TGTGCCAGCAGTTACCGGGAAGGGCCGCAAGAGACCCAGTACTTC
V: TRBV24-1; D: .; size: .; J: TRBJ2-5; CDR3: CATSETDTQETQYF; DNA: TGTGCCACCAGTGAGACGGACACGCAAGAGACCCAGTACTTC
V: TRBV7-8; D: TRBD2; size: .; J: TRBJ2-7; CDR3: CASSWSGRPYEQYF; DNA: TGTGCCAGCAGCTGGAGCGGGAGACCTTACGAGCAGTACTTC
V: TRBV19; D: .; size: .; J: TRBJ1-5; CDR3: CASSTNTGSQPQHF; DNA: TGTGCCAGTAGTACAAACACAGGGTCCCAGCCCCAGCATTTT
V: TRBV11-3; D: TRBD2; size: .; J: TRBJ2-1; CDR3: CASSLALAGVDEQFF; DNA: TGTGCCAGCAGCTTAGCCCTAGCGGGAGTGGATGAGCAGTTCTTC
V: TRBV9; D: TRBD2; size: .; J: TRBJ2-7; CDR3: CASSPRSGSSYEQYF; DNA: TGTGCCAGCAGCCCCCGCAGCGGGAGCTCGTACGAGCAGTACTTC
V: TRBV2; D: .; size: .; J: TRBJ1-5; CDR3: CASRWGGRSNQPQHF; DNA: TGTGCCAGCAGGTGGGGGGGCAGAAGCAATCAGCCCCAGCATTTT
V: TRBV24-1; D: TRBD1; size: .; J: TRBJ1-2; CDR3: CATSFEGAYGYTF; DNA: TGTGCCACCAGTTTTGAGGGGGCCTATGGCTACACCTTC
V: TRBV29-1; D: TRBD1; size: few; J: TRBJ1-1; CDR3: CSVGQGSAEAFF; DNA: TGCAGCGTTGGACAGGGGAGCGCTGAAGCTTTCTTT
V: TRBV9; D: .; size: .; J: TRBJ1-3; CDR3: CASSEDSPVSGNTIYF; DNA: TGTGCCAGCAGCGAGGACAGCCCCGTCTCTGGAAACACCATATATTTT
V: TRBV13; D: TRBD2; size: once; J: TRBJ2-3; CDR3: CASSTRLAEDTQYF; DNA: TGTGCCAGCAGCACGCGACTAGCGGAAGATACGCAGTATTTT
V: TRBV29-1; D: .; size: .; J: TRBJ1-1; CDR3: CSVEGQPMNTEAFF; DNA: TGCAGCGTTGAAGGACAGCCCATGAACACTGAAGCTTTCTTT
V: TRBV27; D: .; size: few; J: TRBJ2-3; CDR3: CASSWLPLAFSTDTQYF; DNA: TGTGCCAGCAGTTGGCTACCCCTAGCTTTTTCCACAGATACGCAGTATTTT
V: TRBV5-6; D: TRBD1; size: .; J: TRBJ2-7; CDR3: CASSSDRFFYEQYF; DNA: TGTGCCAGCAGCTCGGACAGGTTTTTCTACGAGCAGTACTTC
V: TRBV18; D: .; size: .; J: TRBJ2-7; CDR3: CASSPPLGTYEQYF; DNA: TGTGCCAGCTCACCACCGCTGGGCACCTACGAGCAGTACTTC
V: TRBV7-8; D: .; size: .; J: TRBJ2-1; CDR3: CASSLVIGGQFF; DNA: TGTGCCAGCAGCTTAGTAATCGGGGGGCAGTTCTTC
V: TRBV28; D: .; size: .; J: TRBJ1-5; CDR3: CASVSIKGQPQHF; DNA: TGTGCCAGCGTCTCTATCAAGGGGCAGCCCCAGCATTTT
V: TRBV4-3; D: TRBD2; size: .; J: TRBJ2-5; CDR3: CASSQDLEWREAPETQYF; DNA: TGCGCCAGCAGCCAAGATCTTGAGTGGCGGGAGGCCCCGGAGACCCAGTACTTC
V: TRBV6-5; D: .; size: .; J: TRBJ2-7; CDR3: CASSYFGRGYEQYF; DNA: TGTGCCAGCAGTTATTTCGGCAGGGGCTACGAGCAGTACTTC
V: TRBV10-3; D: TRBD1; size: once; J: TRBJ1-2; CDR3: CAISESTGQGIHTF; DNA: TGTGCCATCAGTGAGTCGACGGGACAGGGGATCCACACCTTC
V: TRBV7-6; D: TRBD1; size: .; J: TRBJ2-7; CDR3: CASSLVGQGHSYEQYF; DNA: TGTGCCAGCAGCTTAGTGGGACAGGGGCACTCCTACGAGCAGTACTTC
V: TRBV7-2; D: .; size: .; J: TRBJ2-7; CDR3: CASSFVERRYEQYF; DNA: TGTGCCAGCAGCTTCGTCGAGCGTAGATACGAGCAGTACTTC
V: TRBV9; D: TRBD1; size: .; J: TRBJ1-3; CDR3: CASSVASTGGTGNTIYF; DNA: TGTGCCAGCAGCGTCGCCTCTACAGGGGGAACTGGAAACACCATATATTTT
V: TRBV2; D: TRBD1; size: .; J: TRBJ1-1; CDR3: CASSAWDRGVTEAFF; DNA: TGTGCCAGCAGTGCATGGGACAGGGGAGTCACTGAAGCTTTCTTT
V: TRBV5-6; D: TRBD1; size: .; J: TRBJ1-6; CDR3: CASSLGQGSYNSPLHF; DNA: TGTGCCAGCAGCTTGGGACAGGGCTCCTATAATTCACCCCTCCACTTT
V: TRBV27; D: TRBD1; size: .; J: TRBJ2-1; CDR3: CASSPPGQGFDEQFF; DNA: TGTGCCAGCAGTCCTCCGGGACAGGGATTCGATGAGCAGTTCTTC
V: TRBV10-3; D: TRBD2; size: .; J: TRBJ2-7; CDR3: CAISGASDSGSLYEQYF; DNA: TGTGCCATCAGTGGGGCTTCAGATAGCGGGAGCCTCTACGAGCAGTACTTC
V: TRBV3-1/TRBV3-2; D: .; size: .; J: TRBJ2-5; CDR3: CASSQAPGVGETQYF; DNA: TGTGCCAGCAGCCAAGCCCCAGGGGTGGGAGAGACCCAGTACTTC
V: TRBV7-2; D: TRBD2; size: .; J: TRBJ2-7; CDR3: CASSGGLAETYEQYF; DNA: TGTGCCAGCAGCGGGGGACTAGCGGAAACCTACGAGCAGTACTTC
V: TRBV9; D: TRBD2; size: .; J: TRBJ2-5; CDR3: CASSVTPLAGGGTQYF; DNA: TGTGCCAGCAGCGTCACCCCACTAGCGGGAGGGGGGACCCAGTACTTC
V: TRBV5-8; D: .; size: .; J: TRBJ1-4; CDR3: CASSLPDNLREKLLF; DNA: TGTGCCAGCAGCCTTCCTGACAACTTACGGGAAAAACTGCTTTTT
V: TRBV7-9; D: TRBD1; size: .; J: TRBJ1-1; CDR3: CASSVGQGVVAFF; DNA: TGTGCCAGCAGTGTTGGGCAGGGGGTGGTGGCTTTCTTT
V: TRBV28; D: .; size: .; J: TRBJ1-1; CDR3: CASIGQGLYTEAFF; DNA: TGTGCCAGCATTGGGCAGGGGCTCTACACTGAAGCTTTCTTT
V: TRBV7-9; D: .; size: once; J: TRBJ1-1; CDR3: CASSLGLGRMNTEAFF; DNA: TGTGCCAGCAGCTTAGGTCTGGGGAGGATGAACACTGAAGCTTTCTTT
V: TRBV29-1; D: TRBD1; size: .; J: TRBJ2-7; CDR3: CSVVRTGLGSYEQYF; DNA: TGCAGCGTTGTCCGGACAGGGCTTGGCTCCTACGAGCAGTACTTC
V: TRBV11-2; D: .; size: .; J: TRBJ1-1; CDR3: CASSLGRNTEAFF; DNA: TGTGCCAGCAGCTTAGGGAGGAACACTGAAGCTTTCTTT
V: TRBV6-2/TRBV6-3; D: TRBD2; size: .; J: TRBJ2-1; CDR3: CASSSPYSGALNEQFF; DNA: TGTGCCAGCAGTTCTCCTTATAGCGGGGCATTGAATGAGCAGTTCTTC
V: TRBV7-9; D: TRBD2; size: .; J: TRBJ2-3; CDR3: CASRGLAGKNTQYF; DNA: TGTGCCAGCAGGGGGCTAGCGGGAAAAAATACGCAGTATTTT
V: TRBV2; D: .; size: .; J: TRBJ1-2; CDR3: CASSTRTARRNYGYTF; DNA: TGTGCCAGCAGTACCAGGACAGCCCGTCGAAACTATGGCTACACCTTC
V: TRBV4-3; D: TRBD1; size: .; J: TRBJ1-4; CDR3: CASSQVTGTGAEKLLF; DNA: TGCGCCAGCAGCCAAGTGACTGGGACAGGGGCTGAAAAACTGCTTTTT
V: TRBV10-2; D: TRBD2; size: .; J: TRBJ2-1; CDR3: CASSVAGLVGLNEQFF; DNA: TGCGCCAGCAGCGTCGCGGGACTAGTTGGGTTGAATGAGCAGTTCTTC
V: TRBV7-2; D: .; size: .; J: TRBJ2-7; CDR3: CASSLELGNYEQYF; DNA: TGTGCCAGCAGCTTAGAACTAGGAAACTACGAGCAGTACTTC
V: TRBV7-2; D: .; size: .; J: TRBJ2-1; CDR3: CASSLTLDSYNEQFF; DNA: TGTGCCAGCAGCTTAACCTTGGACAGTTACAATGAGCAGTTCTTC
V: TRBV6-5; D: .; size: .; J: TRBJ2-7; CDR3: CASSYRGISYEQYF; DNA: TGTGCCAGCAGTTACCGCGGCATTTCCTACGAGCAGTACTTC
V: TRBV15; D: TRBD1; size: .; J: TRBJ2-6; CDR3: CATSRDWAGQALSGANVLTF; DNA: TGTGCCACCAGCAGAGATTGGGCCGGACAGGCCCTCTCTGGGGCCAACGTCCTGACTTTC
V: TRBV7-9; D: TRBD1; size: .; J: TRBJ2-2; CDR3: CASSLGPGQGSNTGELFF; DNA: TGTGCCAGCAGCTTAGGACCGGGACAGGGATCGAACACCGGGGAGCTGTTTTTT
V: TRBV3-1/TRBV3-2; D: TRBD1; size: .; J: TRBJ1-4; CDR3: CASSARGQGAEKLFF; DNA: TGTGCCAGCAGCGCCCGGGGACAGGGGGCTGAAAAACTGTTTTTT